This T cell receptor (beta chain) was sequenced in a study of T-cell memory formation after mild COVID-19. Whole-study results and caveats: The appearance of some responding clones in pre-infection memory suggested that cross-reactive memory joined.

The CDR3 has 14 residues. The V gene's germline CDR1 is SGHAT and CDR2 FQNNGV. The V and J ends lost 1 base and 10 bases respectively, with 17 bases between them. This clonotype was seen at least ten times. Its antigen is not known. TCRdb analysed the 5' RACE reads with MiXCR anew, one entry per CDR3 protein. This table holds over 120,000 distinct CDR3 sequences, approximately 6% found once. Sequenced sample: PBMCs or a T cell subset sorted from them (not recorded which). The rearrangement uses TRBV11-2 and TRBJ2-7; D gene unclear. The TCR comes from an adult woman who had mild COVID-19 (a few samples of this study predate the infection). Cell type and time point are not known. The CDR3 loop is CASSLAQVEPGQYF. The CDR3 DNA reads TGTGCCAGCAGCTTAGCGCAGGTCGAGCCGGGTCAGTACTTC.